This TCR beta chain was captured in a study of tumor-infiltrating lymphocytes in localized non-small cell lung cancer. Across the study: The cohort mixed smokers and never-smokers, several histologies, and some post-neoadjuvant-chemotherapy samples. Study observations and caveats: Only some patients had TCR sequencing, depending on available tissue.

The trim removed 3 bases at V and 8 bases at J, leaving 3 bases unmatched. The V gene's germline CDR1 is SGHVS and CDR2 FNYEAQ. CDR3 length: 13 residues. As concerns this clone: Its antigen is currently unknown.

Assay used: immunoSEQ multiplex PCR; TCRdb lists only in-frame clones, some missing. The sample lists thousands of clones, 77% seen once, with about 5.2% in the top ten. Specimen: uninvolved lung tissue not adjacent to the tumor. The chain employs TRBV7-6 and TRBJ1-4, with 7 bases aligning to TRBD1. This TCR came from a human donor with non-small cell lung cancer. The DNA for the CDR3 is TGTGCCAGCAGCTTTGGGACAGAGGAAAAACTGTTTTTT. Translated, it gives CASSFGTEEKLFF.